The 15 T cell receptor beta chains given below trace back to one sample, sequenced in a study of CD8 T cells in ankylosing spondylitis (dated by TCRdb to 2016 to 2017). Library preparation used 5' RACE. The reads were generated on an Illumina HiSeq 2500. TCRdb's own reprocessing of the public reads used fastp at Q25 and MiXCR and kept productive beta chains. Rows are combined by CDR3 protein, so each entry shows the most common genes and DNA. The sample has more than 200,000 distinct CDR3 sequences on record, about 24% of them singletons. Over 0.55% of the sample lies in the top ten. Sequencing used blood, either unsorted or a sorted T cell fraction (not recorded which). These receptors were obtained from a male donor with ankylosing spondylitis or in good health (not recorded which).

This rearrangement joins TRBV12-3 or TRBV12-4 to TRBJ2-5; D gene uncertain. The CDR3 is 16 residues long. Deletions cut 3 bases from V and 0 bases from J, with 14 bases between. In DNA, the CDR3 is TGTGCCAGCAGTTTGCTGCCCCTTCGGTACCAAGAGACCCAGTACTTC. Its protein is CASSLLPLRYQETQYF.

This clonotype has at least ten counts. CDR3 in amino acids: CSANRSPYEQYF. The CDR3 coding sequence is TGCAGTGCTAACCGGAGCCCCTACGAGCAGTACTTC. The chain recombines TRBV20-1 with TRBJ2-7; D remains ambiguous. Trimming removed 4 bases from V and 2 bases from J, with 9 bases in between. The germline gives CDR1 DFQATT, CDR2 SNEGSKA (reference sequence). This CDR3 comprises 12 residues.

This clonotype was observed a handful of times. The chain employs TRBV20-1 and TRBJ1-1; D ambiguous. This CDR3 has 12 amino acids. Germline CDR1 and CDR2: DFQATT and SNEGSKA (reference sequence). V lost 2 bases and J lost 3, with 7 bases in between. Here the CDR3 reads CSARTIDTEAFF. The CDR3 bases are TGCAGTGCTAGAACGATAGACACTGAAGCTTTCTTT.

V is TRBV4-1 and J is TRBJ2-5, with unresolved D. The CDR3 length is 13 residues. The germline gives CDR1 MGHRA, CDR2 YSYEKL. V lost 3 bases and J 3 bases, leaving 8 bases between the germline ends. The CDR3 loop is CASSHWVKETQYF. As DNA, the CDR3 is TGCGCCAGCAGCCATTGGGTCAAAGAGACCCAGTACTTC.

This clonotype was detected a few times. The chain joins TRBV20-1 to TRBJ2-5, with D perhaps matching TRBD1 or TRBD2 (6 bases each). CDR1 and CDR2 from the germline V gene are DFQATT and SNEGSKA (reference sequence). V was trimmed by 8 bases and J by 2 bases, leaving 21 bases between them. The CDR3 spans 15 residues. CDR3 in DNA: TGCAGTAGGGGAGGATATAGCAGGGGACAAGAGACCCAGTACTTC. This sequence encodes CSRGGYSRGQETQYF.

This clonotype was counted a few times. This chain connects TRBV20-1 to TRBJ1-5; perhaps TRBD1 as D (6 bases). Trimming left V 1 base short and J 0 bases short, with 13 bases between. The CDR3 is 16 amino acids. Germline values: CDR1 DFQATT, CDR2 SNEGSKA (reference sequence). In DNA, the CDR3 is TGCAGTGCTAGAGTAGGACAGAATCATAGCAATCAGCCCCAGCATTTT. Encoded protein: CSARVGQNHSNQPQHF.

This clonotype was counted ten times or more. The chain uses TRBV9 and TRBJ2-7; D perhaps matches TRBD2 (6 bases). CDR3 size: 14 residues. V lost 0 bases and J lost 6, with 13 bases in between. CDR1 and CDR2 (germline): SGDLS, YYNGEE. The CDR3 nucleotides read TGTGCCAGCAGCGTAGCTCCCCAGGGAGGCGAGCAGTACTTC. It translates to CASSVAPQGGEQYF. Full variable domain (outside the CDR3, taken from reference TRBV9 and TRBJ2-7): DSGVTQTPKHLITATGQRVTLRCSPRSGDLSVYWYQQSLDQGLQFLIQYYNGEERAKGNILERFSAQQFPDLHSELNLSSLELGDSALYFCASSVAPQGGEQYFGPGTRLTVT.

The table lists this clonotype with a few counts. The V gene is TRBV20-1, the J gene TRBJ2-3, with D perhaps given as TRBD1 or TRBD2 (5 bases each). This CDR3 has 15 residues. V shed 4 bases and J shed 6 bases, with 20 bases lying between them. The germline gives CDR1 DFQATT, CDR2 SNEGSKA (reference sequence). CDR3 in DNA: TGCAGTGCTACTACCGGGACCCGTAGTACCGATACGCAGTATTTT. Protein product: CSATTGTRSTDTQYF.

This clonotype has more than one count but fewer than ten. The chain has TRBV9 and TRBJ1-2; D not certain. V lost 0 bases, J lost 0 bases, and 9 bases lay in between. The CDR3 runs to 15 residues. Germline CDR1 is SGDLS and CDR2 is YYNGEE. The CDR3 region has the DNA TGTGCCAGCAGCGTAGGGTTTCATGCTAACTATGGCTACACCTTC. This gives the protein CASSVGFHANYGYTF.

This clonotype was seen more than once but under ten times. Here the CDR3 reads CASSLIGDRAEKLFF. DNA of the CDR3: TGTGCCAGCAGCTTGATCGGGGACAGGGCTGAAAAACTGTTTTTT. This chain connects TRBV5-5 to TRBJ1-4; TRBD1 aligns across 9 bases. Trimming cost V 1 base and J 7 bases; bases outside gene matches: 5. Germline CDR1 is SGHKS and CDR2 is YYEKEE (reference sequence). The CDR3 extends over 15 amino acids.

V and J are TRBV7-2 and TRBJ2-7; D call uncertain. The V and J ends lost 1 base and 1 base respectively, with 8 bases between them. The CDR3 is made up of 14 amino acids. The germline V gene encodes CDR1 SGHTA and CDR2 FQGNSA. This CDR3 reads CASSLGRESYEQYF. The CDR3 coding sequence is TGTGCCAGCAGCTTAGGGCGAGAGTCCTACGAGCAGTACTTC. The full variable domain, in which reference TRBV7-2 and TRBJ2-7 provide the parts outside the CDR3, is GAGVSQSPSNKVTEKGKDVELRCDPISGHTALYWYRQSLGQGLEFLIYFQGNSAPDKSGLPSDRFSAERTGGSVSTLTIQRTQQEDSAVYLCASSLGRESYEQYFGPGTRLTVT.

This rearrangement joins TRBV15 to TRBJ1-6, with no clear D. Looked up from germline, CDR1 is LNHNV and CDR2 is YYDKDF (reference sequence). The CDR3 runs 16 residues. Trimming took off 3 bases at V and 8 bases at J, with 17 bases between the two ends. The CDR3 sequence is CATSRLRARRDSPLHF. Here the CDR3 DNA reads TGTGCCACCAGCAGGCTCCGGGCCAGACGAGATTCACCCCTCCACTTT.

Ten or more counts support this clonotype. CDR3 protein: CASSRSDRSNTEAFF. Here the CDR3 DNA reads TGCGCCAGCAGCCGCAGTGACAGGTCTAACACTGAAGCTTTCTTT. V and J are TRBV5-1 and TRBJ1-1, with D possibly matching TRBD1 (6 bases). The germline V gene has CDR1 SGHRS and CDR2 YFSETQ. This CDR3 region has 15 residues. V lost 4 bases to trimming and J lost 2 bases, with 15 bases between them.

Ten or more counts support this clonotype. The V gene is TRBV12-3 or TRBV12-4, the J gene TRBJ1-2; TRBD1 matches 7 bases. The CDR3 has 15 residues. With 7 bases clipped from V and 4 bases from J, the junction kept 12 bases outside the gene matches. The DNA for the CDR3 is TGTGCCAGCATCATAATTAGGGGGCGAAGCTATGGCTACACCTTC. This translates into CASIIIRGRSYGYTF.

The V gene is TRBV12-3 or TRBV12-4, the J gene TRBJ1-1; 9 bases map to TRBD1. The junction had 7 bases not matched to a gene; V was cut back by 5 bases and J by 3 bases. The length of the CDR3 is 15 residues. DNA of the CDR3: TGTGCCAGCAGTCGGGGGACAGGGTTCGACACTGAAGCTTTCTTT. Translated: CASSRGTGFDTEAFF.